The 26 T cell receptor beta chains below were found in one sample sequenced in a study of shared clonotypes between healthy human individuals. The protocol was immunoSEQ multiplex PCR, while the TCRdb copy is restricted to in-frame clones and leaves out a portion. The table records about half a million clones, approximately 81% of them present only once. What was sequenced was PBMCs. These receptors came from a middle-aged woman in good health. Some clones in this sample may be carry-over from other donors' samples.

With respect to this clone: Sequence at one end of the junction differs from germline and may be a read error. The chain combines TRBV2 with TRBJ1-2; a weak D match, TRBD1 (5 bases). The CDR3 has 13 amino acids. Germline V CDR1 and CDR2: SNHLY, FYNNEI. The CDR3 DNA is TGTGCCAGCAGTGAACAGGGCCCTATAACTATGGACTTC. It translates to CASSEQGPITMDF.

This clone was recorded only once. V usage is TRBV5-1 and J usage is TRBJ2-3; weak D call: TRBD2 (6 bases). Trimming left V 0 bases short and J 1 base short, with 12 bases between. CDR3 length equals 16 residues. Germline V gene lookup returns CDR1 SGHRS and CDR2 YFSETQ. This CDR3 reads CASSLAVGTGTDTQYF. In DNA, the CDR3 is TGCGCCAGCAGCTTGGCCGTCGGGACTGGCACAGATACGCAGTATTTT.

V gene TRBV28 combines with J gene TRBJ1-1; possible D gene TRBD1, 5 bases. Germline assignment: CDR1 MDHEN and CDR2 SYDVKM. The V gene lost 6 bases and the J gene lost 3 bases, with 11 bases spanning the gap. CDR3 size: 13 residues. CDR3 nucleotide sequence: TGTGCCAGCAGACGGGGGGGGTACACTGAAGCTTTCTTT. Protein sequence: CASRRGGYTEAFF.

This clone was recorded a few times. The genes are TRBV5-1 and TRBJ1-3, with D possibly being TRBD1 (5 bases). CDR1 and CDR2 from the germline V gene are SGHRS and YFSETQ. This CDR3 is 17 amino acids long. V lost 4 bases to trimming and J lost 0 bases, with 17 bases between them. The CDR3 region has the DNA TGCGCCAGCAGCCGAGGACTCGCGAGGGGCTCTGGAAACACCATATATTTT. Protein sequence: CASSRGLARGSGNTIYF.

Notes on this clone: This likely traces to a read error, being one base from a far larger clone. Because the CDR3 is missing its conserved closing phenylalanine or tryptophan, this is likely a read error. The sample has other DNA sequences that encode this CDR3 too. The J gene is TRBJ2-7, the V gene TRBV28; either TRBD1 or TRBD2 may supply D (5 bases each). The CDR3 contains 15 residues. CDR1 MDHEN and CDR2 SYDVKM come from the germline V gene. Trimming left V 6 bases short and J 0 bases short, with 15 bases between. For the CDR3, the DNA is TGTGCCAGCAGCGGACGGGACGGAAGCTCCTACGAGCAGTACTTA. This sequence encodes CASSGRDGSSYEQYL.

The chain recombines TRBV20-1 with TRBJ2-5, with D tentatively TRBD2 (5 bases). The germline CDR1 and CDR2 sequences are DFQATT and SNEGSKA (reference sequence). CDR3 length: 11 amino acids. CDR3 nucleotide sequence: TGCAGCGGAGCGGCAGAAGAGACCCAGTACTTC. Protein sequence: CSGAAEETQYF.

On this clone: This likely came from a read error, as a far larger clone is one base away. The chain employs TRBV4-2 and TRBJ2-7; weak D call: TRBD2 (5 bases). This CDR3 comprises 17 residues. The germline V gene has CDR1 LGHNA and CDR2 YNFKEQ. For the CDR3, the DNA is TGTGCCAGCGGCCAAGACCAATCGGGGAAAACCACCTACGAGCAGTACTTC. Translating gives CASGQDQSGKTTYEQYF.

This chain links TRBV5-1 with TRBJ1-3; D is perhaps TRBD1 (5 bases). Germline V gives CDR1 SGHRS, CDR2 YFSETQ. Trimming shortened V by 0 bases and J by 4 bases, and 14 bases separated the two germline ends. The CDR3 extends over 16 amino acids. The CDR3 region is CASSLAGPVRGNTIYF. The CDR3 nucleotides read TGCGCCAGCAGCTTGGCGGGGCCAGTGAGAGGAAACACCATATATTTT.

The J gene is TRBJ2-3, the V gene TRBV29-1, with 9 bases that match TRBD1. Germline V gives CDR1 SQVTM, CDR2 ANQGSEA. The CDR3 is made up of 17 amino acids. J lost 4 bases, V lost 1 base, and 12 bases had no gene match. CDR3 region: CSVEVGTGKFFADTQYF. The CDR3, as DNA: TGCAGCGTTGAAGTGGGGACAGGGAAGTTTTTCGCAGATACGCAGTATTTT.

V usage is TRBV10-2 and J usage is TRBJ1-3, with D unclear. Germline assignment: CDR1 WSHSY and CDR2 SAAADI. The CDR3 runs to 15 residues. V was cut by 2 bases and J by 0 bases, with 8 bases left in between. The CDR3: CASSERVSSGNTIYF. CDR3 bases: TGCGCCAGCAGTGAGCGGGTCAGCTCTGGAAACACCATATATTTT.

This chain joins TRBV11-1 and TRBJ2-3, with 8 positions matching TRBD1. The CDR3 contains 16 residues. Germline CDR1 and CDR2: SGHAT and FQDESV (reference sequence). With 5 bases clipped from V and 1 base from J, the junction kept 8 bases outside the gene matches. The CDR3 DNA is TGTGCCAGCAGCCCAGGACAGGGTCGGGGCACAGATACGCAGTATTTT. It translates to CASSPGQGRGTDTQYF.

In this sample, this clone turned up many times. The chain joins TRBV13 to TRBJ2-2; 12 bases are a match to TRBD2. Germline V gives CDR1 PRHDT, CDR2 FYEKMQ (reference sequence). The junction had 6 bases not matched to a gene; V was cut back by 5 bases and J by 5 bases. The CDR3 spans 16 residues. The CDR3 region has the DNA TGTGCCAGCAGCCCGACTAGCGGGAGAAATACCGGGGAGCTGTTTTTT. Translation: CASSPTSGRNTGELFF.

The chain links TRBV5-4 to TRBJ1-5, with D uncertain. This CDR3 region has 13 residues. Germline CDR1 is SGHNT and CDR2 is YYREEE (reference sequence). V shed 7 bases and J shed 4 bases, with 12 bases lying between them. The CDR3 nucleotides read TGTGCCAGCGGCGCTGGGCCAAATCAGCCCCAGCATTTT. Its translation is CASGAGPNQPQHF.

V usage is TRBV27 and J usage is TRBJ2-1; 7 bases line up with TRBD1. The germline gives CDR1 MNHEY, CDR2 SMNVEV (reference sequence). The length of the CDR3 is 15 residues. Unmatched junction bases numbered 11, after V lost 8 bases and J lost 4 bases. CDR3 in amino acids: CASGAQGQIYNEQFF. The CDR3, as DNA: TGTGCCAGCGGTGCCCAGGGACAGATATACAATGAGCAGTTCTTC.

The gene calls are TRBV6-5 and TRBJ1-1; D is ambiguous. The CDR3 consists of 13 residues. CDR1 is MNHEY and CDR2 is SVGAGI in the germline V gene. V shed 4 bases and J shed 5 bases, with 11 bases lying between them. The CDR3 region is CASSSLTGTEAFF. The CDR3 DNA follows: TGTGCCAGCAGTTCCCTAACTGGGACTGAAGCTTTCTTT.

The genes are TRBV6-5 and TRBJ2-6, with D unresolved. V lost 3 bases to trimming and J lost 2 bases, with 5 bases between them. The CDR3 is made up of 14 amino acids. Germline-derived CDR1 and CDR2 are MNHEY and SVGAGI. The CDR3 reads CASSYTTGANVLTF. In DNA form, the CDR3 reads TGTGCCAGCAGTTATACCACTGGGGCCAACGTCCTGACTTTC.

The chain carries TRBV30 and TRBJ1-5; no clear D. The CDR3 loop spans 15 amino acids. V shed 6 bases and J shed 2 bases, with 17 bases lying between them. The germline CDR1 and CDR2 sequences are GTSNPN and SVGIG (reference sequence). CDR3 DNA: TGTGCCTGCTCCGGCGACCACAAGGGCAATCAGCCCCAGCATTTT. This gives the protein CACSGDHKGNQPQHF.

This clone has a single count. This CDR3 is also generated by other DNA sequences in the sample. The V gene is TRBV5-1, the J gene TRBJ2-3; D unresolved. The CDR3 covers 13 residues. Germline lookup yields CDR1 SGHRS and CDR2 YFSETQ. Trimming stripped 1 base from V and 2 bases from J, with 5 bases between. CDR3 DNA: TGCGCCAGCAGCTTGACCTCCACAGATACGCAGTATTTT. This encodes CASSLTSTDTQYF. Full variable domain (missing parts from reference TRBV5-1 and TRBJ2-3): KAGVTQTPRYLIKTRGQQVTLSCSPISGHRSVSWYQQTPGQGLQFLFEYFSETQRNKGNFPGRFSGRQFSNSRSEMNVSTLELGDSALYLCASSLTSTDTQYFGPGTRLTVL.

This chain uses TRBV4-2 with TRBJ2-1; 8 nucleotides match TRBD2. From germline, CDR1 is LGHNA and CDR2 YNFKEQ. The CDR3 has 16 residues. The J segment lost 4 bases and the V segment lost 1 base, leaving 6 bases of the junction unmatched. The CDR3, as DNA: TGTGCCAGCAGCCAAGTTAGCGGGAATTCTTACAATGAGCAGTTCTTC. This sequence encodes CASSQVSGNSYNEQFF.

The chain has TRBV6-1 and TRBJ2-1; 12 nucleotides align to TRBD2. CDR3 length equals 15 residues. Unmatched junction bases numbered 6, after V lost 4 bases and J lost 8 bases. Looked up from germline, CDR1 is MNHNS and CDR2 is SASEGT. The CDR3 spells CASSGLAGGPYEQFF. CDR3 DNA: TGTGCCAGCAGTGGGCTAGCGGGAGGGCCTTATGAGCAGTTCTTC.

A remark on this clone: This likely stems from a read error, as it lies one base from a far larger clone. The same CDR3 can be traced to other DNA sequences in this sample. The chain recombines TRBV6-5 with TRBJ2-2; D call uncertain. CDR1 is MNHEY, CDR2 SVGAGI, per germline. CDR3 size: 13 residues. The CDR3 spells CASEKGSTGELFF. CDR3 sequence (DNA): TGTGCAAGCGAAAAGGGAAGCACCGGGGAGCTGTTTTTT.

The chain recombines TRBV28 with TRBJ2-7; no firm D call. CDR3 length equals 12 residues. Per the germline V gene, CDR1 is MDHEN and CDR2 is SYDVKM. The V end lost 9 bases, the J end lost 0 bases, and 9 bases lay between the germline ends. The CDR3 nucleotides read TGTGCCAGTCAGACGAGCTCCTACGAGCAGTACTTC. It codes for CASQTSSYEQYF.

With respect to this clone: This likely traces to a read error, being one base from a far larger clone. This same CDR3 is encoded by further DNA sequences in the sample. The chain uses TRBV5-4 and TRBJ1-5, with D uncertain. Trimming stripped 9 bases from V and 0 bases from J, with 13 bases between. The CDR3 loop spans 14 amino acids. Germline V lookup: CDR1 SGHNT, CDR2 YYREEE (reference sequence). The CDR3 is CATNRADSNQPQHF. The CDR3 nucleotides read TGTGCCACCAATAGGGCCGATAGCAATCAGCCCCAGCATTTT.

Worth noting for this clone: A single base is all that separates this from a far larger clone, so a read error is likely. Other DNA sequences in this sample translate to the same CDR3. The chain has TRBV5-4 and TRBJ1-1; 9 bases match TRBD1. This CDR3 has 16 residues. The V gene's germline CDR1 is SGHNT and CDR2 YYREEE (reference sequence). The CDR3 is CASSSGTGLSNTEAFF. The CDR3 bases are TGTGCCAGCAGCTCGGGGACAGGGCTTTCTAACACCGAAGCTTTCTTT.

The V call is TRBV6-1, the J call TRBJ2-3; 7 positions match TRBD1. Germline V lookup: CDR1 MNHNS, CDR2 SASEGT. The CDR3 contains 13 residues. Germline trimming cut 4 bases from V and 5 bases from J; bases unmatched to any gene: 3. The CDR3 nucleotides read TGTGCCAGCAGTGTCCGACAGGGAGATACGCAGTATTTT. Translating gives CASSVRQGDTQYF.

The chain uses TRBV28 and TRBJ2-1, with 12 bases matching TRBD2. With V trimmed by 3 bases and J by 3 bases, 3 bases remained unmatched. The germline V gene encodes CDR1 MDHEN and CDR2 SYDVKM. This CDR3 spans 16 amino acids. The CDR3 protein is CASSFASGGGYNEQFF. The CDR3 coding sequence is TGTGCCAGCAGTTTCGCTAGCGGGGGGGGCTACAATGAGCAGTTCTTC. The variable domain in full, with the rest retrieved from reference TRBV28 and TRBJ2-1, is DVKVTQSSRYLVKRTGEKVFLECVQDMDHENMFWYRQDPGLGLRLIYFSYDVKMKEKGDIPEGYSVSREKKERFSLILESASTNQTSMYLCASSFASGGGYNEQFFGPGTRLTVL.